This TCR beta chain stems from a study of response to subunit inactivated influenza vaccine. This clonotype was counted a few times. What it recognizes is unknown. General study points: Each seasonal influenza vaccination, the authors suggested, recruits few new T cells.

One entry per CDR3 protein, called by TCRdb with MiXCR from the RT-PCR reads. Seen here are fewer than 350,000 distinct CDR3 sequences, 20% to 25% observed once, and the top ten hold 10%. CDR3 length: 15 residues. In germline, CDR1 is LGHNA, CDR2 YSLEER. Trimming left V 0 bases short and J 3 bases short, with 11 bases between. The chain recombines TRBV4-3 with TRBJ1-1; tentatively, D is TRBD1 (5 bases). This clonotype was sampled from a man between 50 and 69 years old who received an inactivated influenza vaccine. Sequenced material: PBMCs from blood, taken about 20 months after vaccination. CDR3 amino acids: CASSQDRRDYTEAFF. The CDR3 DNA reads TGCGCCAGCAGCCAAGATCGGCGGGACTACACTGAAGCTTTCTTT.